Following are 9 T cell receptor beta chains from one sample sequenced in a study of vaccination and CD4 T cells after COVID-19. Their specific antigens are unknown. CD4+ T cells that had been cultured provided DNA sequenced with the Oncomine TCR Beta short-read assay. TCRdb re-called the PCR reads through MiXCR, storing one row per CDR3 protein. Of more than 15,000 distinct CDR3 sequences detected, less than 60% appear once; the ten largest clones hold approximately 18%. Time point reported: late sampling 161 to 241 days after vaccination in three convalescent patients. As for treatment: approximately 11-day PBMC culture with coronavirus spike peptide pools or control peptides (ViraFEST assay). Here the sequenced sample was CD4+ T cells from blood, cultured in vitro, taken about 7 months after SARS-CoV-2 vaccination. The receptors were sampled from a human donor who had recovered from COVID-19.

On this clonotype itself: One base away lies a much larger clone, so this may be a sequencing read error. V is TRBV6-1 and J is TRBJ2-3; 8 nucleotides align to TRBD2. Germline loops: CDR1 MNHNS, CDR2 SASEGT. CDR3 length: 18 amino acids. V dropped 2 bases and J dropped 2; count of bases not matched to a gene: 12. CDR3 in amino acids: CASSEPPMREAFTDTQYF. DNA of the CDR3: TGTGCCAGCAGTGAACCCCCTATGCGGGAGGCTTTCACAGATACGCAGTATTTT.

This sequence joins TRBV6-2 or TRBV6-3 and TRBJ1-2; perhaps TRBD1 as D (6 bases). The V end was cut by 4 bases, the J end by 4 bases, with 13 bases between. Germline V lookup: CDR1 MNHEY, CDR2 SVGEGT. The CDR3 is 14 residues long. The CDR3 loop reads CASSSQTGRYGYTF. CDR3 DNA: TGTGCCAGCAGTTCGCAGACAGGTCGCTATGGCTACACCTTC.

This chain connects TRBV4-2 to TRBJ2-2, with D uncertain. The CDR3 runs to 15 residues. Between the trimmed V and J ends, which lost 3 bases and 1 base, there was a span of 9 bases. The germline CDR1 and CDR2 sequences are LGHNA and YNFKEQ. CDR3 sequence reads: CASSQIQQNTGELFF. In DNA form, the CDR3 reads TGTGCCAGCAGCCAGATCCAACAGAACACCGGGGAGCTGTTTTTT.

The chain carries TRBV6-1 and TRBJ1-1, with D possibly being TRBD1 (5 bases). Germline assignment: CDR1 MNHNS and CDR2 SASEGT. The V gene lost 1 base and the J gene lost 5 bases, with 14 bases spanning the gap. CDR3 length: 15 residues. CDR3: CASSEVGGGSTEAFF. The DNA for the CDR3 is TGTGCCAGCAGTGAAGTCGGGGGGGGATCGACTGAAGCTTTCTTT.

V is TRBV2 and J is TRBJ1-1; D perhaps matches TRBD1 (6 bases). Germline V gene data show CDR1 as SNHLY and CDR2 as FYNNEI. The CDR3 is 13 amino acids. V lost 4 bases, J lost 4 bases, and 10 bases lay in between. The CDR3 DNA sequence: TGTGCCAGCAGTGGTCAGGGGAGCACTGAAGCTTTCTTT. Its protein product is CASSGQGSTEAFF.

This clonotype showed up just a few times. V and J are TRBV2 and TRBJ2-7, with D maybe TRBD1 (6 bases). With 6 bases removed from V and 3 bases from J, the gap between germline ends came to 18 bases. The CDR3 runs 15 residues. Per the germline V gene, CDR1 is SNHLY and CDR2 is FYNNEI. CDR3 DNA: TGTGCCAGCAGCTACACAGGGTCCCCAAGCTACGAGCAGTACTTC. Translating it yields CASSYTGSPSYEQYF.

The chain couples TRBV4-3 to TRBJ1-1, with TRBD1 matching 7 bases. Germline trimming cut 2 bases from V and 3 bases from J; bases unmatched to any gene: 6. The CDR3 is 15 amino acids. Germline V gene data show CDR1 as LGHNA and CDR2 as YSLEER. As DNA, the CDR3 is TGCGCCAGCAGCCAATACGGGACAGCTTACACTGAAGCTTTCTTT. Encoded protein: CASSQYGTAYTEAFF.

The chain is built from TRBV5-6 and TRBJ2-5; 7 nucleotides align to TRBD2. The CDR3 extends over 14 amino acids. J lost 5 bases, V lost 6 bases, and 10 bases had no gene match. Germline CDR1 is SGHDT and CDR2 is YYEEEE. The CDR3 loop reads CASNAREGAETQYF. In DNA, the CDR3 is TGTGCCAGCAACGCCAGGGAGGGCGCCGAGACCCAGTACTTC.

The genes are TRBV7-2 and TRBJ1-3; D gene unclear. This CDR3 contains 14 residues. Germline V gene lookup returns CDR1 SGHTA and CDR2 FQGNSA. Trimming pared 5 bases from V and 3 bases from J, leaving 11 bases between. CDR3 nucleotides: TGTGCCAGCAGCCCCCCTATGTATGGAAACACCATATATTTT. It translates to CASSPPMYGNTIYF.